A single sample is the source of the 4 T cell receptor beta chains below, sequenced in a study of T cell repertoires in cytomegalovirus infection. These receptors' antigens are unknown. MiXCR was run by TCRdb on the reads, yielding one entry per CDR3 protein. The sample includes 110,000 or so distinct CDR3 sequences, about 33% of them seen just once. Sequencing used CD8+ T cells from cultured PBMCs, obtained from culture after CMV antigen stimulation. The receptors shown here come from a human donor in good health (CMV status not recorded). Some clones in this sample may be carry-over from other donors' samples.

There are many counts of this clonotype. The chain couples TRBV4-1 to TRBJ1-4, with unresolved D. Deletions cut 1 base from V and 5 bases from J, with 11 bases between. The V gene's germline CDR1 is MGHRA and CDR2 YSYEKL. There are 15 residues in the CDR3. The CDR3: CASSQVASLNEKLFF. The DNA of the CDR3 is TGCGCCAGCAGCCAAGTGGCCAGCCTAAATGAAAAACTGTTTTTT.

Written as DNA, the CDR3 is TGTGCCAGCAGTGTGGCAAGCGCTAACTATGGCTACACCTTC. Translation gives CASSVASANYGYTF. This chain links TRBV2 with TRBJ1-2, with D unclear. V lost 4 bases, J lost 0 bases, and 9 bases lay in between. Germline V gives CDR1 SNHLY, CDR2 FYNNEI. The CDR3 contains 14 residues.

V is TRBV7-9 and J is TRBJ2-7, with 11 bases identical to TRBD1. The V gene end was trimmed by 4 bases and the J gene end by 4 bases; junction bases not matched to a gene: 9. The CDR3 runs 16 residues. Germline V gives CDR1 SEHNR, CDR2 FQNEAQ (reference sequence). The CDR3 DNA sequence: TGTGCCAGCAGCTACGCCCCCGGGACAGGGGGGTACGAGCAGTACTTC. It translates to CASSYAPGTGGYEQYF.

This chain links TRBV7-8 with TRBJ2-3, with D perhaps matching TRBD1 (6 bases). Between the trimmed V and J ends, which lost 4 bases and 3 bases, there was a span of 23 bases. Germline V gene sequence: CDR1 SGHVS, CDR2 FQNEAQ. The CDR3 spans 18 residues. The CDR3 coding sequence is TGTGCCAGCAGCTCCGAAAGGGCCTACAGGGTTGGAACAGATACGCAGTATTTT. It is translated as CASSSERAYRVGTDTQYF.